Below, one T cell receptor beta chain is given with its context. V gave up 4 bases and J gave up 4 bases; unmatched junction bases: 6. CDR3 length: 15 amino acids. Germline values: CDR1 SGHRS, CDR2 YFSETQ. Per the study methods: Amplification of reference gene primers was used by the study to estimate nucleated cell counts. Assay: immunoSEQ multiplex PCR; the TCRdb copy retains only in-frame clones and omits some. The V and J calls and clone size come from that table; D and trimming were worked out from the DNA. The sample includes roughly 180,000 clones, around 87% of them seen just once. The data stem from a study of blood T cell repertoires in COVID-19. Across the study: Spain, Italy and the United States supplied samples that represented acute and convalescent COVID-19. Sources were T cells, B-cell-depleted T cells, or PBMCs; the material itself was cDNA or gDNA.

Sequencing input: peripheral blood. The chain combines TRBV5-1 with TRBJ2-5, with TRBD1 matching over 11 bases. The sequence was obtained from a woman under 40 with active or convalescent COVID-19. The CDR3 is CASSPGTGGGETQYF. CDR3 sequence (DNA): TGCGCCAGCAGCCCCGGGACAGGGGGAGGAGAGACCCAGTACTTC.